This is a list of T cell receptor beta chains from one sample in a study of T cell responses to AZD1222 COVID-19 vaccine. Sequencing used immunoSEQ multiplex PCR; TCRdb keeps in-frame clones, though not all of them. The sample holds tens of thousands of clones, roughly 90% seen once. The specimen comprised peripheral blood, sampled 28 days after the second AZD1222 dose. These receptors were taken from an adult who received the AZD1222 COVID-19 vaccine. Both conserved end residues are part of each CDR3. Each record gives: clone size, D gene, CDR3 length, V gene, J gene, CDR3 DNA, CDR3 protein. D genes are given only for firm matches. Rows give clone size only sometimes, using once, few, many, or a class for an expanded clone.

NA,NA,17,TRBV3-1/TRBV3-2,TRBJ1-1,TGTGCCAGCAGCCCCATTGGGTCAGGCTATGAGGACACTGAAGCTTTCTTT,CASSPIGSGYEDTEAFF
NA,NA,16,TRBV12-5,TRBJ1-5,TGTGCTAGTGGTTTTTCAGGGAGGGGAAGCAATCAGCCCCAGCATTTT,CASGFSGRGSNQPQHF
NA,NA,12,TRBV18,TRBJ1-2,TGTGCCAGCTCACCTGTGGACCGTGGCTACACCTTC,CASSPVDRGYTF
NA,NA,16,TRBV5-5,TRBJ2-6,TGTGCCAGCAGCTTGTCATGGAGCTCTGGGGCCAACGTCCTGACTTTC,CASSLSWSSGANVLTF
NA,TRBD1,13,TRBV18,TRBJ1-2,TGTGCCAGCTCACCGGGACAGGGCCATGGCTACACCTTC,CASSPGQGHGYTF
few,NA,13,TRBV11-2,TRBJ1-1,TGTGCCAGCAGCTTAGCTTGGCCCACTGAAGCTTTCTTT,CASSLAWPTEAFF
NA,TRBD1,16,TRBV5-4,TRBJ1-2,TGTGCCAGCAGCCGCGGGACAGTCAGTTTCGTGGATGGCTACACCTTC,CASSRGTVSFVDGYTF
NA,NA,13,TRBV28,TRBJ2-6,TGTGCCACCCAGATCTCTGGGGCCAACGTCCTGACTTTC,CATQISGANVLTF
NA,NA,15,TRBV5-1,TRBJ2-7,TGCGCCAGCAGCCCTAGGTCGGGGGCAAACTACGAGCAGTACTTC,CASSPRSGANYEQYF
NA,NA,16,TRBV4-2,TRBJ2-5,TGTGCCAGCAGCCAAGAACTTAAGGGAGGGGGTGAGACCCAGTACTTC,CASSQELKGGGETQYF
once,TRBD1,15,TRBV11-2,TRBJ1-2,TGTGCCAGCAGCCCTCCCCGGACAGGGGCCTATGGCTACACCTTC,CASSPPRTGAYGYTF
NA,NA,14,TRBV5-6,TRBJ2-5,TGTGCCAGCAGCTTGGGGCACCACGGGGAGACCCAGTACTTC,CASSLGHHGETQYF
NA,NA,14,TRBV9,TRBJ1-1,TGTGCCAGCAGCGTAGCTCCGAGGGACACTGAAGCTTTCTTT,CASSVAPRDTEAFF
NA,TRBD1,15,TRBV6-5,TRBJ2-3,TGTGCCAGCAAGCTCGGACAGGCATCCGCAGATACGCAGTATTTT,CASKLGQASADTQYF
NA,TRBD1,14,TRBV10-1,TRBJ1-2,TGCGCCAGCAGCCCAGGGGGAACTAACTATGGCTACACCTTC,CASSPGGTNYGYTF
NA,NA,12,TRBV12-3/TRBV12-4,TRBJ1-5,TGTGCCAGCACAGCCTACGCTCAGCCCCAGCATTTT,CASTAYAQPQHF
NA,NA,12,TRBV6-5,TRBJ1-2,TGTGCCAGCTGCGATGAAACGGGGGGCTACACCTTC,CASCDETGGYTF
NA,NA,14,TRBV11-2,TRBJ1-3,TGTGCCAGCAGCGCGTTGGTGCGAGGAAACACCATATATTTT,CASSALVRGNTIYF
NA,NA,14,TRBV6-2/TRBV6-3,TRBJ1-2,TGTGCCAGCAGTTACCTTCCGGTAGTCTATGGCTACACCTTC,CASSYLPVVYGYTF
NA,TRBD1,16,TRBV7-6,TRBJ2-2,TGTGCCAGCAGCCTCGGGACAGGGATGAGCACCGGGGAGCTGTTTTTT,CASSLGTGMSTGELFF
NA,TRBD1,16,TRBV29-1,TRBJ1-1,TGCAGCGTTGAAGATTCAGGGGGCTACATGAACACTGAAGCTTTCTTT,CSVEDSGGYMNTEAFF
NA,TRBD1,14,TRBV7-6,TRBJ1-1,TGTGCCAGCAGCCGGACAGGGTCTATCACTGAAGCTTTCTTT,CASSRTGSITEAFF
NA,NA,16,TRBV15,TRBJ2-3,TGTGCCACCAGCAGAGATACTAGCTTTGTCACAGATACGCAGTATTTT,CATSRDTSFVTDTQYF